These 23 T cell receptor beta chains came from one sample sequenced in a study of radiotherapy plus CTLA-4 blockade in lung cancer. Only in-frame clones appear in the TCRdb table, and some are missing; sequencing was by immunoSEQ multiplex PCR. The table records about 90,000 clones, approximately 83% of them present only once. The input for sequencing was peripheral blood, taken from a patient treated with radiotherapy plus ipilimumab. The receptors originated from a human donor with non-small cell lung cancer that progressed on radiotherapy plus ipilimumab.

The rearrangement links TRBV5-4 to TRBJ2-2; 10 nucleotides align to TRBD2. The germline V gene has CDR1 SGHNT and CDR2 YYREEE (reference sequence). There are 15 residues in the CDR3. V lost 4 bases and J lost 7; bases outside the gene matches: 7. The CDR3 coding sequence is TGTGCCAGCAGCGCCCCTAGCGGGAGTATCGGGGAGCTGTTTTTT. This codes for CASSAPSGSIGELFF.

This clone was observed once. The rearrangement joins TRBV10-3 to TRBJ2-1; no clear D. Germline CDR1 is ENHRY and CDR2 is SYGVKD. CDR3 size: 13 residues. With 3 bases removed from V and 3 bases from J, the gap between germline ends came to 6 bases. The CDR3 bases are TGTGCCATCAGTGACCTGAACTACAATGAGCAGTTCTTC. It codes for CAISDLNYNEQFF.

The chain combines TRBV7-9 with TRBJ2-2; D is undetermined. Germline V gene data show CDR1 as SEHNR and CDR2 as FQNEAQ (reference sequence). The CDR3 is made up of 15 amino acids. V was shortened by 6 bases and J by 1 base, with 12 bases between the two germline ends. In nucleotides, the CDR3 is TGTGCCAGCAGGCCGGGCCATATGAACACCGGGGAGCTGTTTTTT. Translating gives CASRPGHMNTGELFF.

The rearrangement links TRBV5-1 to TRBJ1-1; no definite D call. This CDR3 contains 13 residues. V was pared by 0 bases and J by 5 bases, with 8 bases between. CDR1 is SGHRS and CDR2 is YFSETQ in the germline V gene. CDR3 nucleotides: TGCGCCAGCAGCTTGGTGGGTAGGACTGAAGCTTTCTTT. It translates to CASSLVGRTEAFF.

The chain recombines TRBV4-2 with TRBJ2-1, with 8 bases fitting TRBD2. The ends lost 0 bases at V and 4 bases at J; junction bases unmatched: 8. The CDR3 is 17 amino acids. Germline CDR1 reads LGHNA; CDR2 reads YNFKEQ. CDR3 nucleotide sequence: TGTGCCAGCAGCCAAGATGGAGGCGGGGGGTCTTACAATGAGCAGTTCTTC. Translation gives CASSQDGGGGSYNEQFF.

The chain has TRBV7-8 and TRBJ1-5; no reliable D call. V lost 5 bases and J lost 10, with 15 bases in between. The CDR3 contains 13 residues. CDR1 SGHVS and CDR2 FQNEAQ come from the germline V gene. The DNA for the CDR3 is TGTGCCAGCAGCCCGCAGTCGTCTGCCCCCCAGCATTTT. This codes for CASSPQSSAPQHF.

The chain joins TRBV6-5 to TRBJ2-3; 8 bases agree with TRBD2. J was trimmed by 3 bases and V by 5 bases; bases with no gene match: 4. The CDR3 is made up of 14 amino acids. Germline CDR1 is MNHEY and CDR2 is SVGAGI. The CDR3 DNA is TGTGCCAGCAGTACCTTAGCGGGGACAGATACGCAGTATTTT. Protein product: CASSTLAGTDTQYF.

The CDR3 here is CATSSPHGVGNEQYF. The CDR3 DNA reads as TGTGCCACCAGCAGCCCCCATGGGGTGGGCAACGAGCAGTACTTC. The chain recombines TRBV15 with TRBJ2-7; D remains ambiguous. This CDR3 region has 15 residues. Trimming took off 3 bases at V and 5 bases at J, with 17 bases between the two ends. Per germline, CDR1 LNHNV and CDR2 YYDKDF (reference sequence). The variable domain in full, completed from reference TRBV15 and TRBJ2-7, reads DAMVIQNPRYQVTQFGKPVTLSCSQTLNHNVMYWYQQKSSQAPKLLFHYYDKDFNNEADTPDNFQSRRPNTSFCFLDIRSPGLGDTAMYLCATSSPHGVGNEQYFGPGTRLTVT.

The gene calls are TRBV6-5 and TRBJ2-3; TRBD2 agrees at 11 bases. The CDR3 has 15 residues. The junction had 1 base not matched to a gene; V was cut back by 0 bases and J by 5 bases. The germline gives CDR1 MNHEY, CDR2 SVGAGI. The chain's CDR3 is CASSYSTSGGDTQYF. DNA for the CDR3: TGTGCCAGCAGTTACTCCACTAGCGGGGGAGATACGCAGTATTTT.

The J gene is TRBJ2-7, the V gene TRBV27; D may be TRBD2 (5 bases). CDR3 length: 13 amino acids. Trimming removed 6 bases at V and 5 bases at J, with 14 bases between. Germline V gene data show CDR1 as MNHEY and CDR2 as SMNVEV (reference sequence). The CDR3 protein is CASSLTGIHEQYF. As DNA, the CDR3 is TGTGCCAGCAGCCTCACCGGGATCCACGAGCAGTACTTC.

The rearrangement links TRBV7-9 to TRBJ1-1; D might be TRBD1 (5 bases). The germline V and J ends were trimmed by 1 base and 5 bases, with 14 bases remaining between them. The CDR3 loop spans 15 amino acids. Germline V lookup: CDR1 SEHNR, CDR2 FQNEAQ (reference sequence). CDR3 in DNA: TGTGCCAGCAGCTTAGGGGACGGGGGAAGGACTGAAGCTTTCTTT. Its protein is CASSLGDGGRTEAFF.

The chain has TRBV2 and TRBJ1-4, with D hard to call. The CDR3 is 14 residues long. V gave up 4 bases and J gave up 0 bases, with 6 bases separating them. Germline assignment: CDR1 SNHLY and CDR2 FYNNEI. CDR3 DNA sequence: TGTGCCAGCAGTGGCGTAACAACTAATGAAAAACTGTTTTTT. It yields the protein CASSGVTTNEKLFF. Full variable domain (outside the CDR3, taken from reference TRBV2 and TRBJ1-4): EPEVTQTPSHQVTQMGQEVILRCVPISNHLYFYWYRQILGQKVEFLVSFYNNEISEKSEIFDDQFSVERPDGSNFTLKIRSTKLEDSAMYFCASSGVTTNEKLFFGSGTQLSVL.

The V call is TRBV18, the J call TRBJ2-3, with TRBD2 identical over 7 bases. V was clipped by 2 bases and J by 4 bases; unmatched bases: 3. Looked up from germline, CDR1 is KGHSH and CDR2 is LQKENI. The CDR3 extends over 14 amino acids. The CDR3 spells CASSPSRGADTQYF. The CDR3 bases are TGTGCCAGCTCACCAAGTCGGGGGGCAGATACGCAGTATTTT.

The V and J genes are TRBV5-4 and TRBJ2-1; the match to TRBD2 covers 9 bases. The germline gives CDR1 SGHNT, CDR2 YYREEE (reference sequence). Trimming cost V 6 bases and J 7 bases; bases outside gene matches: 11. The CDR3 covers 15 residues. CDR3 in amino acids: CASTAGGGADNEQFF. The CDR3 bases are TGTGCCAGCACAGCTGGCGGGGGGGCCGATAATGAGCAGTTCTTC.

CDR3 in DNA: TGTGCCAGCAGCCCTCGGGGGGGGGCTGGAAACACCATATATTTT. Translation: CASSPRGGAGNTIYF. This chain connects TRBV7-9 to TRBJ1-3, with D perhaps TRBD1 (5 bases). Germline V lookup: CDR1 SEHNR, CDR2 FQNEAQ (reference sequence). This CDR3 comprises 15 residues. V was clipped by 5 bases and J by 2 bases, with 13 bases between them.

The gene calls are TRBV30 and TRBJ1-5; no definite D call. Germline V gene lookup returns CDR1 GTSNPN and CDR2 SVGIG (reference sequence). V was pared by 3 bases and J by 5 bases, with 11 bases between. CDR3 size: 13 residues. The CDR3 loop reads CAWSAGIYQPQHF. For the CDR3, the DNA is TGTGCCTGGAGCGCAGGCATCTATCAGCCCCAGCATTTT.

V usage is TRBV9 and J usage is TRBJ1-6; tentative D call: TRBD1 (5 bases). Trimming left V 0 bases short and J 0 bases short, with 7 bases between. This CDR3 is 16 amino acids long. Germline V gene lookup returns CDR1 SGDLS and CDR2 YYNGEE. In DNA, the CDR3 is TGTGCCAGCAGCGTAGATGGGGGCTCCTATAATTCACCCCTCCACTTT. Translating it yields CASSVDGGSYNSPLHF.

The sample holds one count of this clone. The chain has TRBV19 and TRBJ2-1; TRBD2 aligns across 11 bases. The CDR3 is made up of 16 amino acids. V dropped 4 bases and J dropped 4; count of bases not matched to a gene: 6. CDR1 and CDR2 from the germline V gene are LNHDA and SQIVND (reference sequence). Here the CDR3 reads CASSTIAGGPYNEQFF. DNA of the CDR3: TGTGCCAGTAGTACTATAGCGGGGGGGCCTTACAATGAGCAGTTCTTC.

The chain uses TRBV7-9 and TRBJ2-3; 9 positions match TRBD2. V shed 4 bases and J 5 bases; nucleotides not matched to a gene: 13. Germline-derived CDR1 and CDR2 are SEHNR and FQNEAQ (reference sequence). This CDR3 is built from 17 residues. CDR3 protein: CASSSGGAGGPGDTQYF. Here the CDR3 DNA reads TGTGCCAGCAGCTCAGGTGGCGCGGGAGGGCCGGGAGATACGCAGTATTTT. Based on the CDR3 plus reference TRBV7-9 and TRBJ2-3, the full variable domain is DTGVSQNPRHKITKRGQNVTFRCDPISEHNRLYWYRQTLGQGPEFLTYFQNEAQLEKSRLLSDRFSAERPKGSFSTLEIQRTEQGDSAMYLCASSSGGAGGPGDTQYFGPGTRLTVL.

V usage is TRBV18 and J usage is TRBJ2-2; possibly TRBD1 for D (5 bases). Germline lookup yields CDR1 KGHSH and CDR2 LQKENI. The length of the CDR3 is 15 residues. The V end lost 0 bases, the J end lost 3 bases, and 8 bases lay between the germline ends. Here the CDR3 reads CASSPPVGDTGELFF. CDR3 bases: TGTGCCAGCTCACCACCGGTAGGGGACACCGGGGAGCTGTTTTTT.

In the case of this clone: Other DNA sequences in the same sample also yield this CDR3. This chain joins TRBV11-2 and TRBJ2-2; 7 bases are a match to TRBD2. Germline V gene lookup returns CDR1 SGHAT and CDR2 FQNNGV. The junction had 4 bases not matched to a gene; V was cut back by 0 bases and J by 0 bases. The CDR3 spans 17 residues. The CDR3 loop reads CASSLDRGGANTGELFF. CDR3 nucleotides: TGTGCCAGCAGCTTAGACCGTGGGGGGGCGAACACCGGGGAGCTGTTTTTT.

V usage is TRBV18 and J usage is TRBJ2-7; 8 bases map to TRBD2. CDR1 and CDR2 from the germline V gene are KGHSH and LQKENI. Germline trimming cut 6 bases from V and 1 base from J; bases unmatched to any gene: 8. This CDR3 contains 15 residues. The CDR3 bases are TGTGCCAGCTCCCCCGGGACTAGGGTTTCCTACGAGCAGTACTTC. Amino acid sequence: CASSPGTRVSYEQYF.

This clone has a handful of counts. The same CDR3 can be traced to other DNA sequences in this sample. The chain joins TRBV11-2 to TRBJ2-2, with 8 bases matching TRBD2. The J segment lost 0 bases and the V segment lost 0 bases, leaving 3 bases of the junction unmatched. Germline loops: CDR1 SGHAT, CDR2 FQNNGV. CDR3 size: 17 residues. The CDR3 spells CASSLDRGGANTGELFF. The CDR3 region has the DNA TGTGCCAGCAGCTTAGACCGGGGGGGGGCGAACACCGGGGAGCTGTTTTTT. The complete variable domain, with remaining parts taken from reference TRBV11-2 and TRBJ2-2, reads EAGVAQSPRYKIIEKRQSVAFWCNPISGHATLYWYQQILGQGPKLLIQFQNNGVVDDSQLPKDRFSAERLKGVDSTLKIQPAKLEDSAVYLCASSLDRGGANTGELFFGEGSRLTVL.